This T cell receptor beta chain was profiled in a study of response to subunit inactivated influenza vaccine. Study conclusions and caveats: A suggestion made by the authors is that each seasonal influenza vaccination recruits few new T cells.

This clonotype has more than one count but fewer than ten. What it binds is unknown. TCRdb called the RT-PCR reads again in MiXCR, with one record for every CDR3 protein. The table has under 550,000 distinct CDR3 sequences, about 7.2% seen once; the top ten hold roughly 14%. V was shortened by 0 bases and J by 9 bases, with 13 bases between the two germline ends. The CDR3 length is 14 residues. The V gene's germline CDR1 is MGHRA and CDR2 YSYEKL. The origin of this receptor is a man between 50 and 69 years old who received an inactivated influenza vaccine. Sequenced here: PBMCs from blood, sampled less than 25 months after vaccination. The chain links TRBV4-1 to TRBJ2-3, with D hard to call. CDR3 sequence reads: CASSQDPSTPTQYF. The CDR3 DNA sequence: TGCGCCAGCAGCCAAGACCCTAGTACTCCCACGCAGTATTTT.